The 21 T cell receptor beta chains in this list originate from one sample, sequenced in a study of stem cell transplantation in POMP-related autoinflammatory disease (dated by TCRdb to the early 2020s). Library prep was done by the immunoSEQ multiplex PCR assay. The immuneACCESS repertoire file appears here via TCRdb, limited to in-frame rearrangements. These files lack a portion of the clones; in checked studies, under half of the deficit traces to unresolved V genes, and the cause of the others is not known. The sample table records fewer than 1,500 clones; approximately 80% of these occur just once. The leading ten clones occupy roughly 14% of the sample. The sequenced material came from CD8+ T cells from PBMCs. These receptors were obtained from a human donor in good health.

The chain uses TRBV2 and TRBJ2-1, with 10 bases matching TRBD1. Germline CDR1 reads SNHLY; CDR2 reads FYNNEI. The V gene end was trimmed by 3 bases and the J gene end by 5 bases; junction bases not matched to a gene: 16. The CDR3 consists of 19 residues. The CDR3 bases are TGTGCCAGCAGTGATCCGGGACAGGGGACCAGGGTCGGCAACAATGAGCAGTTCTTC. Translating gives CASSDPGQGTRVGNNEQFF.

V gene TRBV10-2 combines with J gene TRBJ2-7; D ambiguous. Looked up from germline, CDR1 is WSHSY and CDR2 is SAAADI. The CDR3 contains 12 residues. V gave up 9 bases and J gave up 1 base, with 10 bases separating them. CDR3 sequence: CASLGISYEQYF. The CDR3 coding sequence is TGCGCCAGTTTGGGGATATCCTACGAGCAGTACTTC.

The CDR3 coding sequence is TGCGCCAGCAGCCAAGCCCATCGGACAGTCAATGAAAAACTGTTTTTT. Its protein product is CASSQAHRTVNEKLFF. The J gene is TRBJ1-4, the V gene TRBV4-3; D perhaps matches TRBD1 (6 bases). V lost 1 base and J lost 5, with 14 bases in between. This CDR3 contains 16 residues. Per germline, CDR1 LGHNA and CDR2 YSLEER.

J is TRBJ2-7 and V is TRBV5-6; no clear D gene. Germline V gives CDR1 SGHDT, CDR2 YYEEEE. The CDR3 extends over 11 amino acids. Trimming removed 4 bases from V and 6 bases from J, with 8 bases in between. The CDR3 spells CASSARSEQYF. DNA for the CDR3: TGTGCCAGCAGCGCTCGGTCCGAGCAGTACTTC.

The rearrangement joins TRBV5-6 to TRBJ2-7; D is perhaps TRBD2 (6 bases). The CDR3 runs to 15 residues. Germline V gene data show CDR1 as SGHDT and CDR2 as YYEEEE. The germline V and J ends were trimmed by 4 bases and 1 base, with 15 bases remaining between them. CDR3 sequence (DNA): TGTGCCAGCAGCCGGGGGTCAGCTGAATCCTACGAGCAGTACTTC. Its protein product is CASSRGSAESYEQYF.

This sequence joins TRBV5-6 and TRBJ2-7, with D hard to call. The ends were cut back, 0 bases at V and 9 bases at J, with 13 bases in the middle. The CDR3 extends over 13 amino acids. The germline V gene encodes CDR1 SGHDT and CDR2 YYEEEE. The chain's CDR3 is CASSLGTGRSQYF. CDR3 coding DNA: TGTGCCAGCAGCTTGGGGACGGGCAGATCGCAGTACTTC. Full variable domain (outside the CDR3, taken from reference TRBV5-6 and TRBJ2-7): DAGVTQSPTHLIKTRGQQVTLRCSPKSGHDTVSWYQQALGQGPQFIFQYYEEEERQRGNFPDRFSGHQFPNYSSELNVNALLLGDSALYLCASSLGTGRSQYFGPGTRLTVT.

The chain uses TRBV15 and TRBJ2-5; 7 positions agree with TRBD1. The CDR3 totals 16 residues. The trim removed 1 base at V and 2 bases at J, leaving 7 bases unmatched. Germline values: CDR1 LNHNV, CDR2 YYDKDF (reference sequence). The CDR3 bases are TGTGCCACCAGCAGAGGGTGGCAGGGGGTTCAAGAGACCCAGTACTTC. Translation gives CATSRGWQGVQETQYF.

This sequence joins TRBV9 and TRBJ1-6; D remains unclear. Deletions cut 0 bases from V and 0 bases from J, with 10 bases between. The CDR3 spans 17 residues. The V gene's germline CDR1 is SGDLS and CDR2 YYNGEE. Written as DNA, the CDR3 is TGTGCCAGCAGCGTAGATAGGCAGAGCTCCTATAATTCACCCCTCCACTTT. It codes for CASSVDRQSSYNSPLHF.

J is TRBJ1-5 and V is TRBV27; a possible D gene is TRBD1 (6 bases). Trimming stripped 3 bases from V and 5 bases from J, with 14 bases between. CDR1 and CDR2 (germline): MNHEY, SMNVEV (reference sequence). The CDR3 runs to 15 residues. The CDR3 region is CASSFVGGGYQPQHF. In DNA form, the CDR3 reads TGTGCCAGCAGTTTTGTAGGGGGAGGCTATCAGCCCCAGCATTTT.

This clone has only one observation. The V and J genes are TRBV6-1 and TRBJ1-1; no definite D call. Germline loops: CDR1 MNHNS, CDR2 SASEGT. Trimming took off 4 bases at V and 1 base at J, with 16 bases between the two ends. The CDR3 covers 16 residues. CDR3 loop: CASSAIPGTGNTEAFF. Written as DNA, the CDR3 is TGTGCCAGCAGTGCCATCCCAGGCACGGGGAACACTGAAGCTTTCTTT.

This chain links TRBV19 with TRBJ2-3; a possible D gene is TRBD2 (7 bases). From germline, CDR1 is LNHDA and CDR2 SQIVND (reference sequence). This CDR3 contains 16 residues. The V end was cut by 4 bases, the J end by 4 bases, with 18 bases between. CDR3 nucleotide sequence: TGTGCCAGTAGTACCCAAGGGGGGGGATTCGCAGATACGCAGTATTTT. Translated: CASSTQGGGFADTQYF. The full variable domain, completed using reference TRBV19 and TRBJ2-3, is DGGITQSPKYLFRKEGQNVTLSCEQNLNHDAMYWYRQDPGQGLRLIYYSQIVNDFQKGDIAEGYSVSREKKESFPLTVTSAQKNPTAFYLCASSTQGGGFADTQYFGPGTRLTVL.

In this sample, this clone is large. The V gene is TRBV10-3, the J gene TRBJ2-7; D might be TRBD1 (6 bases). There are 16 residues in the CDR3. The germline V gene encodes CDR1 ENHRY and CDR2 SYGVKD. V shed 6 bases and J shed 2 bases, with 20 bases lying between them. CDR3 protein: CAIRPSLGRDTYEQYF. The CDR3 nucleotides are TGTGCCATCAGACCTTCCCTCGGACGGGACACCTACGAGCAGTACTTC.

The J gene is TRBJ2-7, the V gene TRBV9; D might be TRBD2 (6 bases). The CDR3 length is 13 residues. V dropped 0 bases and J dropped 6 bases, with 10 bases sitting between them. CDR1 SGDLS and CDR2 YYNGEE come from the germline V gene. In nucleotides, the CDR3 is TGTGCCAGCAGCGTAGTTTCCGGGGGCGAGCAGTACTTC. Translation: CASSVVSGGEQYF. Variable domain in full (rest from reference TRBV9 and TRBJ2-7): DSGVTQTPKHLITATGQRVTLRCSPRSGDLSVYWYQQSLDQGLQFLIQYYNGEERAKGNILERFSAQQFPDLHSELNLSSLELGDSALYFCASSVVSGGEQYFGPGTRLTVT.

The chain couples TRBV6-1 to TRBJ2-7; the match to TRBD2 covers 12 bases. Germline CDR1 reads MNHNS; CDR2 reads SASEGT. The CDR3 contains 15 residues. With 7 bases clipped from V and 3 bases from J, the junction kept 7 bases outside the gene matches. DNA of the CDR3: TGTGCCAGCACCACCCGACTAGCGGGGGTCTACGAGCAGTACTTC. Amino acid sequence: CASTTRLAGVYEQYF.

The chain joins TRBV9 to TRBJ1-2; tentatively, D is TRBD1 (5 bases). This CDR3 has 14 amino acids. Between the trimmed V and J ends, which lost 3 bases and 4 bases, there was a span of 13 bases. CDR1 SGDLS and CDR2 YYNGEE come from the germline V gene. The CDR3 bases are TGTGCCAGCAGCGCCCGGGGCGGTAGCTATGGCTACACCTTC. It yields the protein CASSARGGSYGYTF.

The rearrangement uses TRBV7-5 and TRBJ1-5; TRBD1 is the table's D call and was not checked against the DNA. TRBV7-5 is labeled a pseudogene. CDR3 size: 15 residues. The CDR3 DNA follows: TGTGAGCAGAAGGGACAGGGGGTTTTCTCAGCGGTTCAGCATTTT. It encodes CEQKGQGVFSAVQHF.

This clone was detected a few times. The CDR3 nucleotides are TGTGCCAGCAGTCCAACGGTGGCAGGGGTCCACGAGCAGTACTTC. This codes for CASSPTVAGVHEQYF. The rearrangement uses TRBV27 and TRBJ2-7, with D possibly matching TRBD1 (6 bases). With 5 bases removed from V and 5 bases from J, the gap between germline ends came to 19 bases. This CDR3 region has 15 residues. From germline, CDR1 is MNHEY and CDR2 SMNVEV (reference sequence).

This chain joins TRBV28 and TRBJ1-5, with D tentatively TRBD1 (5 bases). Per the germline V gene, CDR1 is MDHEN and CDR2 is SYDVKM. This CDR3 region has 14 residues. The V gene lost 3 bases and the J gene lost 4 bases, with 10 bases spanning the gap. In DNA, the CDR3 is TGTGCCAGCAGTTTCAGTCCAGGGAATCAGCCCCAGCATTTT. Translating gives CASSFSPGNQPQHF. Full variable domain (outside the CDR3, taken from reference TRBV28 and TRBJ1-5): DVKVTQSSRYLVKRTGEKVFLECVQDMDHENMFWYRQDPGLGLRLIYFSYDVKMKEKGDIPEGYSVSREKKERFSLILESASTNQTSMYLCASSFSPGNQPQHFGDGTRLSIL.

The gene calls are TRBV11-1 and TRBJ1-6; maybe TRBD1 (6 bases). The V end lost 3 bases, the J end lost 9 bases, and 12 bases lay between the germline ends. There are 14 residues in the CDR3. Looked up from germline, CDR1 is SGHAT and CDR2 is FQDESV (reference sequence). CDR3 loop: CASSLDREGSPLHF. CDR3 bases: TGTGCCAGCAGCTTGGACAGAGAAGGTTCACCCCTCCACTTT. The complete variable domain, with remaining parts taken from reference TRBV11-1 and TRBJ1-6, reads EAEVAQSPRYKITEKSQAVAFWCDPISGHATLYWYRQILGQGPELLVQFQDESVVDDSQLPKDRFSAERLKGVDSTLKIQPAELGDSAMYLCASSLDREGSPLHFGNGTRLTVT.

Only a few counts were recorded for this clone. The chain links TRBV19 to TRBJ1-1; D not certain. Germline V CDR1 and CDR2: LNHDA, SQIVND (reference sequence). The CDR3 covers 14 residues. The germline V and J ends were trimmed by 3 bases and 1 base, with 9 bases remaining between them. The CDR3 loop reads CASSIREGNTEAFF. CDR3 DNA sequence: TGTGCCAGTAGTATCCGAGAGGGGAACACTGAAGCTTTCTTT. Full variable domain (rest looked up from reference TRBV19 and TRBJ1-1): DGGITQSPKYLFRKEGQNVTLSCEQNLNHDAMYWYRQDPGQGLRLIYYSQIVNDFQKGDIAEGYSVSREKKESFPLTVTSAQKNPTAFYLCASSIREGNTEAFFGQGTRLTVV.

This clone was seen once. The CDR3 carries no conserved terminal phenylalanine or tryptophan, so it likely arises from a read error. It is unclear where the CDR3 begins or ends on the DNA, so no DNA is shown, and the CDR3 is as TCRdb lists it. This rearrangement joins TRBV21-1 to TRBJ2-6. TRBV21-1 is listed as a pseudogene. 18 amino acids form the CDR3, both terminal residues included. CDR3 protein: CASSGHIATQSRANVLTL.